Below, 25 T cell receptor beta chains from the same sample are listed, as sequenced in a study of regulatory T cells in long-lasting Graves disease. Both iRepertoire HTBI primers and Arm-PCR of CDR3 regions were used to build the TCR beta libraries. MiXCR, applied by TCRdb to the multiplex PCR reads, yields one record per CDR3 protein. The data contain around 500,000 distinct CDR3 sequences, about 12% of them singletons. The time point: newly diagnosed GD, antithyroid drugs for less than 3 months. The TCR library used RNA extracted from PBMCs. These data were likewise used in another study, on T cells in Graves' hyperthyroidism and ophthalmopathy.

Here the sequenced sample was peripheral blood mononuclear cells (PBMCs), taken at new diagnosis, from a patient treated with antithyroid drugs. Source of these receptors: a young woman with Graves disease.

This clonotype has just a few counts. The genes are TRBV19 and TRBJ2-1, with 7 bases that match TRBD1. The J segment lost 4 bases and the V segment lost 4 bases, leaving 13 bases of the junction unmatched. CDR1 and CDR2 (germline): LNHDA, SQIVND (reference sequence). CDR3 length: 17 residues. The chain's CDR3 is CASSTPLRDRIYNEQFF. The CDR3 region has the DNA TGTGCCAGTAGTACCCCACTCCGGGACAGAATTTACAATGAGCAGTTCTTC.

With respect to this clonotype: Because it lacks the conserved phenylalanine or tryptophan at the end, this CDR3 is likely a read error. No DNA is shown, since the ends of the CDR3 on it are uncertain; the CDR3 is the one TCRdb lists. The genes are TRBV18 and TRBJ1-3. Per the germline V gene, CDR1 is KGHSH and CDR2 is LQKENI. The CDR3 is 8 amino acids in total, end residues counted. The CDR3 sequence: CASSKLCA.

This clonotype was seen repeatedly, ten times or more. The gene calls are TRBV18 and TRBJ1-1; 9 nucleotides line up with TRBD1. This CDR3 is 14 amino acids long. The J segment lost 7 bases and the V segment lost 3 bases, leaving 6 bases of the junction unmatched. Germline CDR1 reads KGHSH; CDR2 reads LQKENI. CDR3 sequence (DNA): TGTGCCAGCTCACCTTTCGGACAGGGGCTTGAAGCTTTCTTT. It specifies CASSPFGQGLEAFF.

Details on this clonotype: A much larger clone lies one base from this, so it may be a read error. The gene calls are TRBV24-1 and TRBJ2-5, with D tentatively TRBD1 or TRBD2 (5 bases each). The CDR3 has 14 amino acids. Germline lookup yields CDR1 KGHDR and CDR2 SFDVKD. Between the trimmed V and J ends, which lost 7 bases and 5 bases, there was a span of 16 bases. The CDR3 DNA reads TGTGCCACCAGCCGGGACGGCCTTGTGGAGACCCAGTACTTC. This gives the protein CATSRDGLVETQYF.

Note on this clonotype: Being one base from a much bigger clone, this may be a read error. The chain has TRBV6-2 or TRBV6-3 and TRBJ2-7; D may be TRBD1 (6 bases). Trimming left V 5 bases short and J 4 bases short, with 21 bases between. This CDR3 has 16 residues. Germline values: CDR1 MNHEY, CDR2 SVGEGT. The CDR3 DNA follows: TGTGCCAGCAGTCCGGGGAAATGGACAGCACCATACGAGCAGTACTTC. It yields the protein CASSPGKWTAPYEQYF.

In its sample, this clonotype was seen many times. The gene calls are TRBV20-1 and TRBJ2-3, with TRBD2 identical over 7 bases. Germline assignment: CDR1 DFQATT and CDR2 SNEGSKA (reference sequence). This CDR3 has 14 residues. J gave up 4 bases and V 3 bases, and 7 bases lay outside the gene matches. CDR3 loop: CSARSGREADTQYF. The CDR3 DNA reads TGCAGTGCTAGGTCAGGGAGGGAGGCAGATACGCAGTATTTT.

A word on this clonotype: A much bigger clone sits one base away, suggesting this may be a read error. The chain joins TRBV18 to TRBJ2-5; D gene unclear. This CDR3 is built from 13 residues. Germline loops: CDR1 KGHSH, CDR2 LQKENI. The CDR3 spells CVSQQTFQETQYF. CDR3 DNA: TGTGTCAGCCAACAGACCTTCCAAGAGACCCAGTACTTC. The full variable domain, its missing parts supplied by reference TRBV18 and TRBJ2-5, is NAGVMQNPRHLVRRRGQEARLRCSPMKGHSHVYWYRQLPEEGLKFMVYLQKENIIDESGMPKERFSAEFPKEGPSILRIQQVVRGDSAAYFCVSQQTFQETQYFGPGTRLLVL.

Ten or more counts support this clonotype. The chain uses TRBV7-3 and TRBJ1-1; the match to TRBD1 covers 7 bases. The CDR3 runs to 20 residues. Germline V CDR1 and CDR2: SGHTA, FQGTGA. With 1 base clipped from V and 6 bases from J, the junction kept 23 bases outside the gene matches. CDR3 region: CASSLMGRAAGRGPLPEAFF. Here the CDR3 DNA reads TGTGCCAGCAGCTTAATGGGACGAGCCGCGGGGAGGGGGCCGTTGCCTGAAGCTTTCTTT.

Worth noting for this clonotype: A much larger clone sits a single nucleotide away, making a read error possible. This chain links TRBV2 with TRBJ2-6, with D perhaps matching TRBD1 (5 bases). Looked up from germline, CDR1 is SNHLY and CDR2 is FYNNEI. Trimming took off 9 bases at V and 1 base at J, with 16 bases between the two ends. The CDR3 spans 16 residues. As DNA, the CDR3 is TGTGCCAGTCGATACATCCAGGGATCTGGGGCCAACGTCCTGACTTTC. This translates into CASRYIQGSGANVLTF.

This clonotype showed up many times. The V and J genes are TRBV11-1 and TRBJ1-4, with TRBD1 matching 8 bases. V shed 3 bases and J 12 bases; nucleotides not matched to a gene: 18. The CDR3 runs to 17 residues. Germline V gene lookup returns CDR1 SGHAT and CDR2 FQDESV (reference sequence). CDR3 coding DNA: TGTGCCAGCAGCTTTCGACCGGGTAGGACAGGGAGGACGGAACTGTTTTTT. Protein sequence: CASSFRPGRTGRTELFF.

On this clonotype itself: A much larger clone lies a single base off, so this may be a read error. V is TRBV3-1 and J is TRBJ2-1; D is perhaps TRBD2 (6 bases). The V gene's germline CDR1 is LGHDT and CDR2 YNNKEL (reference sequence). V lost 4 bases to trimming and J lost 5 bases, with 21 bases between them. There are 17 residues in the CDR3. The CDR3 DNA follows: TGTGCCAGCAGCCGAGGGGCTCGGGAGTCGGTTAACAATGAGCAGTTCTTC. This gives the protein CASSRGARESVNNEQFF.

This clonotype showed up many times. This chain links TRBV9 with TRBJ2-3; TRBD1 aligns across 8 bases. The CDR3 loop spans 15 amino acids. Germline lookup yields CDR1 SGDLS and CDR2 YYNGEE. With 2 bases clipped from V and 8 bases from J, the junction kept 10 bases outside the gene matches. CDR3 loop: CASSVRQGNFGTQYF. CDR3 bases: TGTGCCAGCAGCGTGAGACAGGGGAATTTCGGTACGCAGTATTTT.

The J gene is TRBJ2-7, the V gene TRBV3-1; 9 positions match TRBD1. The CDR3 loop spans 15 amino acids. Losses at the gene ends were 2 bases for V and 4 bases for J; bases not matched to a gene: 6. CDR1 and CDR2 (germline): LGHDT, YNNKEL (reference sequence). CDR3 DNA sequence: TGTGCCAGCAGCCAACCGGGACAGGGACAATACGAGCAGTACTTC. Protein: CASSQPGQGQYEQYF.

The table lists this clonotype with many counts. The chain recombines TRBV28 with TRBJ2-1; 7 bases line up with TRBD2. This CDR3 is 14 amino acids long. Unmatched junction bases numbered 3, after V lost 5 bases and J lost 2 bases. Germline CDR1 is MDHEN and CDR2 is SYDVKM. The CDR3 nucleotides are TGTGCCAGCAGTAAGGGACTACCCTACAATGAGCAGTTCTTC. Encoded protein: CASSKGLPYNEQFF.

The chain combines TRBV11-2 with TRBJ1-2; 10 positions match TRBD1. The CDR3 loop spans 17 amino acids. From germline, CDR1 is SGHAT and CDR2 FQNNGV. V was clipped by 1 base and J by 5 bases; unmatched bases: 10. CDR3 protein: CASSLGPPGQGQYGYTF. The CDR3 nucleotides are TGTGCCAGCAGCTTAGGTCCGCCGGGACAGGGGCAATATGGCTACACCTTC.

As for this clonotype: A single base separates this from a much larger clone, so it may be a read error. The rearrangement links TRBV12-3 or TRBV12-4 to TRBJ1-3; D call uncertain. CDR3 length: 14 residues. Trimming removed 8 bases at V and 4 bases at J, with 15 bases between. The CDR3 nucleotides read TGTGCCAGCGGTGTTAGGGCTCGCGGAAACACCATATATTTT. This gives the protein CASGVRARGNTIYF.

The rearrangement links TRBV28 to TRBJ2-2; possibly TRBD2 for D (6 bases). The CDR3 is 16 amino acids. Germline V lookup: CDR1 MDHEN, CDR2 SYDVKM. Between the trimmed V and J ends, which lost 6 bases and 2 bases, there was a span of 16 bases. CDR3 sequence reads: CASRGRWDANTGELFF. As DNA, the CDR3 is TGTGCCAGCAGGGGGAGGTGGGACGCAAACACCGGGGAGCTGTTTTTT.

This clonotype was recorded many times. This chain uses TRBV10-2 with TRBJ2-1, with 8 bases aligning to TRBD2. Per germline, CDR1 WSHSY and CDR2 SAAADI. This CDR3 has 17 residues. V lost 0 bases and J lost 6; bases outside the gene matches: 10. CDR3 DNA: TGCGCCAGCAGTGAGTCCTCCGGACCGGGAGGGGTCAATGAGCAGTTCTTC. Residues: CASSESSGPGGVNEQFF.

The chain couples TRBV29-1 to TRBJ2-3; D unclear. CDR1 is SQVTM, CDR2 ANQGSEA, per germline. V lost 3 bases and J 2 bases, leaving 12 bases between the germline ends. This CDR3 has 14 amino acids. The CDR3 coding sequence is TGCAGCGTTGACGGCTGGCTATTCACAGATACGCAGTATTTT. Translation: CSVDGWLFTDTQYF.

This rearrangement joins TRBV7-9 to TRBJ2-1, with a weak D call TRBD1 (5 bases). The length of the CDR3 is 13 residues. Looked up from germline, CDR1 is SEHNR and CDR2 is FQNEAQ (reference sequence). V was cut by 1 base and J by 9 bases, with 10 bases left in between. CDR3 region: CASSLGSGAEQFF. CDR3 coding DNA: TGTGCCAGCAGCTTAGGTAGTGGGGCTGAGCAGTTCTTC. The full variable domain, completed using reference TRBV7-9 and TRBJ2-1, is DTGVSQNPRHKITKRGQNVTFRCDPISEHNRLYWYRQTLGQGPEFLTYFQNEAQLEKSRLLSDRFSAERPKGSFSTLEIQRTEQGDSAMYLCASSLGSGAEQFFGPGTRLTVL.

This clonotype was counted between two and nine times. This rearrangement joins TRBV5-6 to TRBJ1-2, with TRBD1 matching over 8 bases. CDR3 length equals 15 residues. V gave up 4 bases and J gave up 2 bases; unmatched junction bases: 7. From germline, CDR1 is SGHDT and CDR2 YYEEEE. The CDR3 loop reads CASSLQDRDNYGYTF. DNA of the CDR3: TGTGCCAGCAGCCTACAGGACAGGGACAACTATGGCTACACCTTC.

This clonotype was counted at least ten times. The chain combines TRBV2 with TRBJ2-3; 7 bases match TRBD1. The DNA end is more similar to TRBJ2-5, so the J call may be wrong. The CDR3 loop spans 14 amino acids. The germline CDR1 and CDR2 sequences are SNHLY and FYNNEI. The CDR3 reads CASSVLGGMETQYF. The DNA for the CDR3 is TGTGCCAGCAGTGTGCTAGGGGGCATGGAGACCCAGTACTTC.

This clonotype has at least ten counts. CDR3 in amino acids: CASRLTGVGTEAFF. CDR3 DNA sequence: TGTGCCAGTAGGCTTACAGGGGTAGGAACTGAAGCTTTCTTT. The chain has TRBV19 and TRBJ1-1; 7 nucleotides match TRBD1. With V trimmed by 6 bases and J by 5 bases, 9 bases remained unmatched. Germline CDR1 reads LNHDA; CDR2 reads SQIVND (reference sequence). CDR3 length: 14 residues.

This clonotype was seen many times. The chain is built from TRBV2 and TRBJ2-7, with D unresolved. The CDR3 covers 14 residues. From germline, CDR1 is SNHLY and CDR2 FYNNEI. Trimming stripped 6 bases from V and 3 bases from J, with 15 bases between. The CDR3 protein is CASSAPGLGYEQYF. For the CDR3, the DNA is TGTGCCAGCAGCGCCCCCGGTCTTGGCTACGAGCAGTACTTC.

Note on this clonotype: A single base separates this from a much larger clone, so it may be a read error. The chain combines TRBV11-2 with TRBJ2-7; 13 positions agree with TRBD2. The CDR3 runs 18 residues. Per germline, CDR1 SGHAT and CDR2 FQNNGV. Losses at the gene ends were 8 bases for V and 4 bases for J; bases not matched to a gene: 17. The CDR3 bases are TGTGCCAGCGGGCCGACTAGCGGGAGGCGCGCACCCGATTACGAGCAGTACTTC. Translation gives CASGPTSGRRAPDYEQYF.